This TCR beta chain was retrieved from a study of PD-1 blockade in classical Hodgkin lymphoma. Notes on the study in general: Reports described newly diagnosed patients as having lower baseline TCR diversity than healthy donors. Repertoires differed for reasons still undefined, possibly disease activity or prior therapy. By C4D1, CD4+ diversity increased significantly, especially in complete responders. Patients with a complete response exhibited baseline diversity comparable to newly diagnosed patients.

V dropped 4 bases and J dropped 3; count of bases not matched to a gene: 16. The germline V gene has CDR1 SGHVS and CDR2 FNYEAQ. The CDR3 loop spans 18 amino acids. Clones were read by immunoSEQ multiplex PCR, and TCRdb kept only the in-frame ones, dropping some. The sample records under 65,000 clones, around 89% being singletons. No patient escaped relapse after autologous stem cell transplantation, and brentuximab vedotin exposure varied. Worth noting for this clone: Its antigen remains unknown.

This chain links TRBV7-6 with TRBJ1-2; 8 positions match TRBD1. The clonotype comes from a human donor with classical Hodgkin lymphoma. The sample consisted of peripheral blood mononuclear cells (PBMCs), taken at baseline. CDR3 protein: CASSSNQGAPGDDYGYTF. Here the CDR3 DNA reads TGTGCCAGCAGCTCCAATCAGGGGGCGCCGGGTGATGACTATGGCTACACCTTC.